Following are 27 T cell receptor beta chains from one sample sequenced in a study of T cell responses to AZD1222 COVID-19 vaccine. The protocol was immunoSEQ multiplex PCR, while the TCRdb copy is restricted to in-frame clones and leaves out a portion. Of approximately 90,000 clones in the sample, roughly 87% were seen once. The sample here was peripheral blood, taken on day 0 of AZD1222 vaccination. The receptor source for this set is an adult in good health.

For the CDR3, the DNA is TGTGCCAGCAGCTTAAGAAGGGGCTCTGGAAACACCATATATTTT. As protein: CASSLRRGSGNTIYF. This chain joins TRBV7-2 and TRBJ1-3; maybe TRBD1 (5 bases). There are 15 residues in the CDR3. CDR1 is SGHTA, CDR2 FQGNSA, per germline. Between the trimmed V and J ends, which lost 2 bases and 0 bases, there was a span of 8 bases.

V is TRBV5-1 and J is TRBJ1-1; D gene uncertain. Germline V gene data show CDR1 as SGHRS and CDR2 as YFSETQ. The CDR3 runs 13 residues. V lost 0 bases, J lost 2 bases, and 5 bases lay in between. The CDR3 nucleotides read TGCGCCAGCAGCTTGGCCGCTAACACTGAAGCTTTCTTT. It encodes CASSLAANTEAFF.

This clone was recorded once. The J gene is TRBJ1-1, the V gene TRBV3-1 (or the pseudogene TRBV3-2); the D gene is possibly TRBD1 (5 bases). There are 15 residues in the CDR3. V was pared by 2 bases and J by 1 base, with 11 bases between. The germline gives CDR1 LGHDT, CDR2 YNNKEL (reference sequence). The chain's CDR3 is CASSQSAQGNTEAFF. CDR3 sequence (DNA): TGTGCCAGCAGCCAATCGGCGCAGGGGAACACTGAAGCTTTCTTT.

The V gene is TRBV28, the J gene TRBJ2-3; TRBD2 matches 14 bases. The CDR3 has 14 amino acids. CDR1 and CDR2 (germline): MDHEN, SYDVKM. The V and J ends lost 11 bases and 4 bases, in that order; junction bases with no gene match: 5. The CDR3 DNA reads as TGTGCCGGGGGACTAGCGGGAGAGGCAGATACGCAGTATTTT. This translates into CAGGLAGEADTQYF. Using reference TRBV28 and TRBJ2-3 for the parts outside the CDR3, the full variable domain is DVKVTQSSRYLVKRTGEKVFLECVQDMDHENMFWYRQDPGLGLRLIYFSYDVKMKEKGDIPEGYSVSREKKERFSLILESASTNQTSMYLCAGGLAGEADTQYFGPGTRLTVL.

The chain's CDR3 is CASSPSLTEGGEQYF. CDR3 in DNA: TGTGCCAGCTCACCCTCCTTGACAGAAGGGGGCGAGCAGTACTTC. V usage is TRBV18 and J usage is TRBJ2-7, with D perhaps TRBD1 (6 bases). V was trimmed by 3 bases and J by 6 bases, leaving 18 bases between them. Looked up from germline, CDR1 is KGHSH and CDR2 is LQKENI. The CDR3 sequence is 15 residues long.

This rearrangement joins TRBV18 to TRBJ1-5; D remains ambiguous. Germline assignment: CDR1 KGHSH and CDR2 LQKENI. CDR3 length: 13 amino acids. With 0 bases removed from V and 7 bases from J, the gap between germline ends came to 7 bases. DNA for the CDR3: TGTGCCAGCTCACCACCCCCCCCACAGCCCCAGCATTTT. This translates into CASSPPPPQPQHF.

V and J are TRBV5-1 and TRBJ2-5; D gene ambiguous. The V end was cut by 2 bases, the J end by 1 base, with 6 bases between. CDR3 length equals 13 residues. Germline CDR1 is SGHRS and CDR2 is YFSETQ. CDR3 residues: CASSLKVQETQYF. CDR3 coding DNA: TGCGCCAGCAGCTTAAAAGTCCAAGAGACCCAGTACTTC.

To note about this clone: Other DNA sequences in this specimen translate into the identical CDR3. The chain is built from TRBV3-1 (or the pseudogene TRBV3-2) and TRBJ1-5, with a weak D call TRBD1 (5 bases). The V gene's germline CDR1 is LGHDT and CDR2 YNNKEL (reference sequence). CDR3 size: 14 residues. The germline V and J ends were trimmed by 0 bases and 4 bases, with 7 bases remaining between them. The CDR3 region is CASSQDWGNQPQHF. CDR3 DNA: TGTGCCAGCAGCCAAGATTGGGGGAATCAGCCCCAGCATTTT.

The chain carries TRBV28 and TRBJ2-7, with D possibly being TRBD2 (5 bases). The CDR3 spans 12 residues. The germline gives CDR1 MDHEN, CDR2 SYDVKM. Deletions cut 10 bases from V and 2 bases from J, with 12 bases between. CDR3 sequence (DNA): TGTGCCACTCGGACTTTTACCTACGAGCAGTACTTC. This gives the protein CATRTFTYEQYF. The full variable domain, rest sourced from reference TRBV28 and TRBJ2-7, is DVKVTQSSRYLVKRTGEKVFLECVQDMDHENMFWYRQDPGLGLRLIYFSYDVKMKEKGDIPEGYSVSREKKERFSLILESASTNQTSMYLCATRTFTYEQYFGPGTRLTVT.

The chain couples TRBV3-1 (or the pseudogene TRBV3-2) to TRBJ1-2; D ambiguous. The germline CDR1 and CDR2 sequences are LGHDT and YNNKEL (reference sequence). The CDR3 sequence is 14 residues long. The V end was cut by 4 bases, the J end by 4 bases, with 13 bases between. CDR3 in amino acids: CASSRVEGSYGYTF. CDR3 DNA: TGTGCCAGCAGCCGAGTCGAAGGGAGCTATGGCTACACCTTC.

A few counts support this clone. CDR3 protein: CASSLELSNYGYTF. In nucleotides, the CDR3 is TGCGCCAGCAGCTTGGAGTTATCTAACTATGGCTACACCTTC. The chain links TRBV5-1 to TRBJ1-2; D ambiguous. The CDR3 has 14 residues. V was trimmed by 0 bases and J by 0 bases, leaving 6 bases between them. The germline V gene encodes CDR1 SGHRS and CDR2 YFSETQ.

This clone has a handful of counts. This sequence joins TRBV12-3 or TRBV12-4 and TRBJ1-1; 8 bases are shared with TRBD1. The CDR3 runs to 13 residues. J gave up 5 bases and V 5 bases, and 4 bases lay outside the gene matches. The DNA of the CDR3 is TGTGCCAGCAGTGGGCGACAGGGGACTGAAGCTTTCTTT. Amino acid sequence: CASSGRQGTEAFF.

The CDR3 region has the DNA TGTGCCAGCAGCGCTCTCGGGACGACCCAAGAGACCCAGTACTTC. Encoded protein: CASSALGTTQETQYF. This rearrangement joins TRBV7-9 to TRBJ2-5; possibly TRBD1 or TRBD2 for D (5 bases each). Germline CDR1 and CDR2: SEHNR and FQNEAQ (reference sequence). V lost 5 bases to trimming and J lost 1 base, with 14 bases between them. The CDR3 spans 15 residues.

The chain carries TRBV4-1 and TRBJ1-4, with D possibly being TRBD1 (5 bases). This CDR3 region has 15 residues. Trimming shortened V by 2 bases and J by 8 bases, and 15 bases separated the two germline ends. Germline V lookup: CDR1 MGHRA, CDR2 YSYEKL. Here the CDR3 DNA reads TGCGCCAGCAGCCAACGGACACCCGGCGGGGAAAAACTGTTTTTT. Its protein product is CASSQRTPGGEKLFF.

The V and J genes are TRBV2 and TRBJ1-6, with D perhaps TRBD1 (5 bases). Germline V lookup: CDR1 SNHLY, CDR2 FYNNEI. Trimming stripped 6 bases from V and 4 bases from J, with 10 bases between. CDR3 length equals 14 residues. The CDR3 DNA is TGTGCCAGCAGCCTCCAGGGATATAATTCACCCCTCCACTTT. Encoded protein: CASSLQGYNSPLHF.

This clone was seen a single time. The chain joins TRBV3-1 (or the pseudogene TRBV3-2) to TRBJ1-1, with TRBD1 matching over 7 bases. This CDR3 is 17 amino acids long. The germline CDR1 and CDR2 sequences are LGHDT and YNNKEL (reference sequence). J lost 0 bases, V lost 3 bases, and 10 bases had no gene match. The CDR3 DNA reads TGTGCCAGCAGCCAGGGACAGAGGTTACTGATGAACACTGAAGCTTTCTTT. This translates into CASSQGQRLLMNTEAFF.

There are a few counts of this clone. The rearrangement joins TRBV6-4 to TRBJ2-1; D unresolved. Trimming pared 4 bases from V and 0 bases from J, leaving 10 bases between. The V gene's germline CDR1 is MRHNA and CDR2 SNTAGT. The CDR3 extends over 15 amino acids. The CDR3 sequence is CASSVAGNSYNEQFF. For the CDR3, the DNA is TGTGCCAGCAGTGTGGCCGGTAACTCCTACAATGAGCAGTTCTTC.

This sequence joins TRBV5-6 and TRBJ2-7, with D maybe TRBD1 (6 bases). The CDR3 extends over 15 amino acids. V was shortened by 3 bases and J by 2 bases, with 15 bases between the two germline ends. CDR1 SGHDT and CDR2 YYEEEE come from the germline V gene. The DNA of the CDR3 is TGTGCCAGCAGCTACACCACAGGGACAACCTACGAGCAGTACTTC. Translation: CASSYTTGTTYEQYF.

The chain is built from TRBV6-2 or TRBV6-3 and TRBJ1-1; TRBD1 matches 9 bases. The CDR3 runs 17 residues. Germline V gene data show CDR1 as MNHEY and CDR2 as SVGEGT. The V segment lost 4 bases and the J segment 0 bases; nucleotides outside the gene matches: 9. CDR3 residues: CASSLLGQGSMNTEAFF. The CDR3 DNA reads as TGTGCCAGCAGTTTACTTGGACAGGGGAGTATGAACACTGAAGCTTTCTTT.

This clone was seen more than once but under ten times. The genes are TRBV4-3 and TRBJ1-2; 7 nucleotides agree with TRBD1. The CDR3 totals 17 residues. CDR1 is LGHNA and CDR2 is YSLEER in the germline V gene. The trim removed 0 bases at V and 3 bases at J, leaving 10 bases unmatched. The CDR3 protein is CASSQDVRQGFYYGYTF. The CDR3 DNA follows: TGCGCCAGCAGCCAAGATGTGAGACAGGGATTTTACTATGGCTACACCTTC.

The CDR3 DNA reads TGTGCCAGCAGCTCCGGACGGGGAAAACTGTTTTTT. It specifies CASSSGRGKLFF. J is TRBJ1-4 and V is TRBV7-9; D remains unclear. The CDR3 covers 12 residues. V shed 4 bases and J shed 10 bases, with 10 bases lying between them. CDR1 is SEHNR, CDR2 FQNEAQ, per germline (reference sequence).

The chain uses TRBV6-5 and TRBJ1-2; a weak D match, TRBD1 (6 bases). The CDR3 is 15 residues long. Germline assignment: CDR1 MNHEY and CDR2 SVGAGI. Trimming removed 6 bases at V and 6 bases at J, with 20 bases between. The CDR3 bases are TGTGCCAGCAGCCTTTATCAGGGGCCTAAGGATGGCTACACCTTC. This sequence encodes CASSLYQGPKDGYTF.

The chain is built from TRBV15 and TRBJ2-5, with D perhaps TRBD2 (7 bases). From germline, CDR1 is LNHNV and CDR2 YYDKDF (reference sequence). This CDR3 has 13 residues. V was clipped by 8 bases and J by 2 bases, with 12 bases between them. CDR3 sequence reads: CATRGAPQETQYF. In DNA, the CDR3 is TGTGCCACCCGGGGGGCCCCACAAGAGACCCAGTACTTC.

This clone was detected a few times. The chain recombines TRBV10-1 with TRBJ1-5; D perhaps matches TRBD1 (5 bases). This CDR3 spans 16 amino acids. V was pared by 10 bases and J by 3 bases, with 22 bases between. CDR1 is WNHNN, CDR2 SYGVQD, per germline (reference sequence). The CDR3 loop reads CANIYPGGGYNQPQHF. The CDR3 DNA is TGCGCCAACATCTACCCCGGGGGGGGGTACAATCAGCCCCAGCATTTT.

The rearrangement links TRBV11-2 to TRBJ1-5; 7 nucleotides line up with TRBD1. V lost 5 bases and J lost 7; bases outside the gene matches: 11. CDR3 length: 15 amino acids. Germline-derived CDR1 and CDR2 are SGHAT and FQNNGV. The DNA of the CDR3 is TGTGCCAGCAGCACCCTCCGGGACAGAATCCAGCCCCAGCATTTT. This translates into CASSTLRDRIQPQHF.

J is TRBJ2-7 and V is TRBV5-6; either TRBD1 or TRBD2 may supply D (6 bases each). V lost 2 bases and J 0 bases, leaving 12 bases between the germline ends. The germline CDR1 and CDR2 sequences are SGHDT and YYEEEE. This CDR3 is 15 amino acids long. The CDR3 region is CASSFGGQSSYEQYF. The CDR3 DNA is TGTGCCAGCAGCTTTGGGGGGCAGAGCTCCTACGAGCAGTACTTC.

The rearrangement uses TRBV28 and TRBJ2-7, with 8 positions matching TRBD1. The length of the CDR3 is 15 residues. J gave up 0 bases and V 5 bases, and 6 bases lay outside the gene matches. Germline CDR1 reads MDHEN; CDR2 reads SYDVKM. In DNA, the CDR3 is TGTGCCAGCAGTAGGGGACAGGTTGGCTCCTACGAGCAGTACTTC. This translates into CASSRGQVGSYEQYF.